Listed here is a single T cell receptor beta chain. Germline V gene sequence: CDR1 MGHRA, CDR2 YSYEKL. CDR3 length: 14 residues. Trimming took off 4 bases at V and 5 bases at J, with 14 bases between the two ends. The sample is drawn from a study of cytomegalovirus exposure and HLA in healthy donors. This PCR relied on a set of 60 Vbeta primers and 13 Jbeta primers. The protocol was immunoSEQ multiplex PCR, while the TCRdb copy is restricted to in-frame clones and leaves out a portion. This sample's table has 100,000 to 150,000 clones. Sequenced sample: PBMCs. This chain uses TRBV4-1 with TRBJ2-5, with TRBD1 as a possible D gene (5 bases). This TCR was recovered from a man aged 25 to 40 in good health and CMV-seronegative. The chain's CDR3 is CASSPRQSGETQYF. Written as DNA, the CDR3 is TGCGCCAGCAGCCCCCGACAGTCTGGGGAGACCCAGTACTTC.